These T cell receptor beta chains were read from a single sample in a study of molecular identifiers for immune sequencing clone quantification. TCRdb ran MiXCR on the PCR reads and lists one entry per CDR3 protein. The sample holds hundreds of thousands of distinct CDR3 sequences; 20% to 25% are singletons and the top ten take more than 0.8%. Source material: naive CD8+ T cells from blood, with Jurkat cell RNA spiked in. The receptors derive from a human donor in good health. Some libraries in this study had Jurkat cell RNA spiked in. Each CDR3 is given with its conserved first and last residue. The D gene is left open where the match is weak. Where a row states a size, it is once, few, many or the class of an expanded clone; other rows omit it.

CDR3nt: TGTGCCAGTAGTCCCAGAGTAGGGCCCTACGAGCAGTACTTC; CDR3aa: CASSPRVGPYEQYF; j_gene: TRBJ2-7; abundance: -; v_gene: TRBV19; d_gene: -
CDR3nt: TGTGCCAGCAGTGTGTTGGGGATAGATCCCTTCTTC; CDR3aa: CASSVLGIDPFF; j_gene: TRBJ2-1; abundance: many; v_gene: TRBV25-1; d_gene: -
CDR3nt: TGTGCCAGCAAGACGACAGAGAACACCGGGGAGCTGTTTTTT; CDR3aa: CASKTTENTGELFF; j_gene: TRBJ2-2; abundance: many; v_gene: TRBV12-3/TRBV12-4; d_gene: -
CDR3nt: TGCGCCAGCAGCCAAGATCGGCCTAGCGGGGGCCGGAATGAGCAGTTCTTC; CDR3aa: CASSQDRPSGGRNEQFF; j_gene: TRBJ2-1; abundance: many; v_gene: TRBV4-1; d_gene: TRBD2
CDR3nt: TGTGCCTGGAGTGTATTACAGTACAATGAGCAGTTCTTC; CDR3aa: CAWSVLQYNEQFF; j_gene: TRBJ2-1; abundance: many; v_gene: TRBV30; d_gene: -
CDR3nt: TGTGCCAGCAACAGCCATAACCGACAGTATACGCAGTATTTT; CDR3aa: CASNSHNRQYTQYF; j_gene: TRBJ2-3; abundance: many; v_gene: TRBV28; d_gene: -
CDR3nt: TGTGCCAGCAGTTACCCCCCCTGCATCAGTGAAAAACTGTTTTTT; CDR3aa: CASSYPPCISEKLFF; j_gene: TRBJ1-4; abundance: many; v_gene: TRBV6-5; d_gene: -
CDR3nt: TGTGCCAGCAGCCTTGGCCGGTACAATGAGCAGTTCTTC; CDR3aa: CASSLGRYNEQFF; j_gene: TRBJ2-1; abundance: many; v_gene: TRBV14; d_gene: -
CDR3nt: TGTGCCAGCACCCACTCGACAGGAATCAACACTGAAGCTTTCTTT; CDR3aa: CASTHSTGINTEAFF; j_gene: TRBJ1-1; abundance: many; v_gene: TRBV7-9; d_gene: -
CDR3nt: TGTGCCAGTAGTATAGCCCCAGTCTCGGATGAGCAGTTCTTC; CDR3aa: CASSIAPVSDEQFF; j_gene: TRBJ2-1; abundance: many; v_gene: TRBV19; d_gene: -
CDR3nt: TGTGCTAGTGGTTTGGGGACCACCTTAGCCCAGTACTTC; CDR3aa: CASGLGTTLAQYF; j_gene: TRBJ2-5; abundance: many; v_gene: TRBV12-5; d_gene: -
CDR3nt: TGTGCCAGCAGCCTTGAACGGGACAATGAAAAACTGTTTTTT; CDR3aa: CASSLERDNEKLFF; j_gene: TRBJ1-4; abundance: -; v_gene: TRBV6-5; d_gene: -
CDR3nt: TGTGCCAGCAGCTTACCCGCAAGCACAGATACGCAGTATTTT; CDR3aa: CASSLPASTDTQYF; j_gene: TRBJ2-3; abundance: many; v_gene: TRBV7-9; d_gene: -
CDR3nt: TGTGCCAGCAGCCATGGACAGGGGGGGAGTTACTATGGCTACACCTTC; CDR3aa: CASSHGQGGSYYGYTF; j_gene: TRBJ1-2; abundance: many; v_gene: TRBV7-8; d_gene: TRBD1
CDR3nt: TGTGCCAGCAGCCCGGGACTAGCGGGTCCGGCCACTAGCACAGATACGCAGTATTTT; CDR3aa: CASSPGLAGPATSTDTQYF; j_gene: TRBJ2-3; abundance: -; v_gene: TRBV7-9; d_gene: TRBD2
CDR3nt: TGTGCCAGTAGTATAGTCGAGTCCTACGAGCAGTACTTC; CDR3aa: CASSIVESYEQYF; j_gene: TRBJ2-7; abundance: -; v_gene: TRBV19; d_gene: -
CDR3nt: TGCGCCAGCAGCCCGGATGACACCCGATTCCTCCGGGAGCTGTTTTTT; CDR3aa: CASSPDDTRFLRELFF; j_gene: TRBJ2-2; abundance: -; v_gene: TRBV5-1; d_gene: -
CDR3nt: TGTGCCAGCAGCCGCCCGGGACAGGGGTACGAGCAGTACTTC; CDR3aa: CASSRPGQGYEQYF; j_gene: TRBJ2-7; abundance: many; v_gene: TRBV7-2; d_gene: TRBD1
CDR3nt: TGTGCCAGCAGTTCAAGACAGGGGGTAGCTAATGAAAAACTGTTTTTT; CDR3aa: CASSSRQGVANEKLFF; j_gene: TRBJ1-4; abundance: many; v_gene: TRBV28; d_gene: TRBD1
CDR3nt: TGTGCCAGCACGGGTGACAGGGAGAATATTAGGAGTGGGGCCAACGTCCTGACTTTC; CDR3aa: CASTGDRENIRSGANVLTF; j_gene: TRBJ2-6; abundance: few; v_gene: TRBV5-4; d_gene: TRBD1
CDR3nt: TGCGCCAGCAGCCAAGATAACTCCCTAGCGGGGACAGGCACAGATACGCAGTATTTT; CDR3aa: CASSQDNSLAGTGTDTQYF; j_gene: TRBJ2-3; abundance: -; v_gene: TRBV4-3; d_gene: TRBD2
CDR3nt: TGCGCCAGCAGGGGAATGTTAAGTGATACCGGGGGCAACGTCCTGACTTTC; CDR3aa: CASRGMLSDTGGNVLTF; j_gene: TRBJ2-6; abundance: many; v_gene: TRBV5-1; d_gene: -
CDR3nt: TGCGCCAGCAGCCAAGGGACGAATACAGATACGCAGTATTTT; CDR3aa: CASSQGTNTDTQYF; j_gene: TRBJ2-3; abundance: many; v_gene: TRBV4-3; d_gene: -
CDR3nt: TGTGCCAGTAGTATAGGGCTCGGGACGCCGGGGAAGACCCAGTACTTC; CDR3aa: CASSIGLGTPGKTQYF; j_gene: TRBJ2-5; abundance: many; v_gene: TRBV19; d_gene: -
CDR3nt: TGCGCCAGCTGGGGCGTCCTGTCGGGGGTCGGAGAGACCCAGTACTTC; CDR3aa: CASWGVLSGVGETQYF; j_gene: TRBJ2-5; abundance: -; v_gene: TRBV5-1; d_gene: -
CDR3nt: TGTGCCAGCAGTTTTCTCGTCCAGGGTCGGTCGGACATTCAGTACTTC; CDR3aa: CASSFLVQGRSDIQYF; j_gene: TRBJ2-4; abundance: many; v_gene: TRBV12-3/TRBV12-4; d_gene: -
CDR3nt: TGTGCCACCCGTCGTATGCACAGGGACTCGGATACGCAGTATTTT; CDR3aa: CATRRMHRDSDTQYF; j_gene: TRBJ2-3; abundance: -; v_gene: TRBV27; d_gene: -
CDR3nt: TGTGCCAGCAGTTTAGAGCTGGACATCACAGATACGCAGTATTTT; CDR3aa: CASSLELDITDTQYF; j_gene: TRBJ2-3; abundance: few; v_gene: TRBV12-3/TRBV12-4; d_gene: -
CDR3nt: TGTGCCAGCAGCTACCTCCCGCGGGGCTCCTATAATTCACCCCTCCACTTT; CDR3aa: CASSYLPRGSYNSPLHF; j_gene: TRBJ1-6; abundance: many; v_gene: TRBV7-2; d_gene: -
CDR3nt: TGTGCCTGGGCCGCGGACAATGAGCAGTTCTTC; CDR3aa: CAWAADNEQFF; j_gene: TRBJ2-1; abundance: many; v_gene: TRBV30; d_gene: -
CDR3nt: TGTGCCAGCAGTGCTTCTAGCGGGAGCCCCAATGAGCAGTTCTTC; CDR3aa: CASSASSGSPNEQFF; j_gene: TRBJ2-1; abundance: -; v_gene: TRBV27; d_gene: TRBD2
CDR3nt: TGTGTCAGCAGCGAGGACAGTTACACAGATACGCAGTATTTT; CDR3aa: CVSSEDSYTDTQYF; j_gene: TRBJ2-3; abundance: -; v_gene: TRBV2; d_gene: -
CDR3nt: TGTGCCAGCAGTTTCGGGACACTCTCCTACGAGCAGTACTTC; CDR3aa: CASSFGTLSYEQYF; j_gene: TRBJ2-7; abundance: many; v_gene: TRBV12-3/TRBV12-4; d_gene: -
CDR3nt: TGCGCCAGCAGCCAAAAAAATAGGGGGGCAGATACGCAGTATTTT; CDR3aa: CASSQKNRGADTQYF; j_gene: TRBJ2-3; abundance: -; v_gene: TRBV4-3; d_gene: -
CDR3nt: TGTGCCAGCAGTTACTCGGACAGCCCGAATGAAAAACTGTTTTTT; CDR3aa: CASSYSDSPNEKLFF; j_gene: TRBJ1-4; abundance: few; v_gene: TRBV6-5; d_gene: -
CDR3nt: TGTGCCTGGAGAAACGGGGGGGCCCACGAGCAGTACTTC; CDR3aa: CAWRNGGAHEQYF; j_gene: TRBJ2-7; abundance: many; v_gene: TRBV30; d_gene: TRBD2
CDR3nt: TGCGCCAGCAGCCAAGGGCAGTTCGACATGAACACTGAAGCTTTCTTT; CDR3aa: CASSQGQFDMNTEAFF; j_gene: TRBJ1-1; abundance: many; v_gene: TRBV4-3; d_gene: -
CDR3nt: TGTGCCAGCAGTTTTGCAGGGGTGCCCACTGAAGATTTCTTT; CDR3aa: CASSFAGVPTEDFF; j_gene: TRBJ1-1; abundance: -; v_gene: TRBV27; d_gene: -
CDR3nt: TGTGCCAGCAGTTACTCCGACAGCTACGAGCAGTACTTC; CDR3aa: CASSYSDSYEQYF; j_gene: TRBJ2-7; abundance: many; v_gene: TRBV6-2/TRBV6-3; d_gene: -
CDR3nt: TGTGCCAGCAGCCAGACAGATAATGAAAAACTGTTTTTT; CDR3aa: CASSQTDNEKLFF; j_gene: TRBJ1-4; abundance: many; v_gene: TRBV7-9; d_gene: -
CDR3nt: TGTGCCAGCAGCCCCCCTCGGCAGGGGGCCTATGAGCAGTTCTTC; CDR3aa: CASSPPRQGAYEQFF; j_gene: TRBJ2-1; abundance: -; v_gene: TRBV4-2; d_gene: TRBD1
CDR3nt: TGTGCCAGTAGTCCAGACCTGGACTACAATGAGCAGTTCTTC; CDR3aa: CASSPDLDYNEQFF; j_gene: TRBJ2-1; abundance: many; v_gene: TRBV19; d_gene: -
CDR3nt: TGCGCCAGCAGCCAAGATCTAGCCCCCCAGGGCACCTACGAGCAGTACTTC; CDR3aa: CASSQDLAPQGTYEQYF; j_gene: TRBJ2-7; abundance: many; v_gene: TRBV4-3; d_gene: -
CDR3nt: TGTGCCAGCAGCCACCTTAAAGATACGCAGTATTTT; CDR3aa: CASSHLKDTQYF; j_gene: TRBJ2-3; abundance: many; v_gene: TRBV7-9; d_gene: -
CDR3nt: TGTGCCAGCAGCCGAGGTGGCGGGCGGAGCTCCTACGAGCAGTACTTC; CDR3aa: CASSRGGGRSSYEQYF; j_gene: TRBJ2-7; abundance: many; v_gene: TRBV14; d_gene: -
CDR3nt: TGTGCCCGCTCCGTTCTGGGGGCCTCCTACGAGCAGTACTTC; CDR3aa: CARSVLGASYEQYF; j_gene: TRBJ2-7; abundance: many; v_gene: TRBV6-1; d_gene: -
CDR3nt: TGTGCCAGCCGCCCGGGGAGTAGGTCTGAAGCTTTCTTT; CDR3aa: CASRPGSRSEAFF; j_gene: TRBJ1-1; abundance: many; v_gene: TRBV14; d_gene: -
CDR3nt: TGTGCCAGCAGCACTCGGACAGGGAGAGACGAGCAGTACTTC; CDR3aa: CASSTRTGRDEQYF; j_gene: TRBJ2-7; abundance: few; v_gene: TRBV11-1; d_gene: TRBD1
CDR3nt: -; CDR3aa: CASSFYVGPEETQYF; j_gene: TRBJ2-5; abundance: -; v_gene: TRBV12-3/TRBV12-4; d_gene: -
CDR3nt: TGTGCCAGCAGCAACGGGGGGCTTAACGAGCAGTACTTC; CDR3aa: CASSNGGLNEQYF; j_gene: TRBJ2-7; abundance: many; v_gene: TRBV27; d_gene: -
CDR3nt: TGTGCCAGTACGGCAGGTCCTTATGGCTACACCTTC; CDR3aa: CASTAGPYGYTF; j_gene: TRBJ1-2; abundance: many; v_gene: TRBV19; d_gene: -
CDR3nt: TGTGCCAGCAGTTATATGGGGAACAATCAGCCCCAGCATTTT; CDR3aa: CASSYMGNNQPQHF; j_gene: TRBJ1-5; abundance: many; v_gene: TRBV6-6; d_gene: -
CDR3nt: TGTGCCTGGAGTGACTCAGGAGGCCTACGGACCGGGGAGCTGTTTTTT; CDR3aa: CAWSDSGGLRTGELFF; j_gene: TRBJ2-2; abundance: many; v_gene: TRBV30; d_gene: -